This entry lists 9 T cell receptor beta chains sequenced from one sample in a study of blood T cell repertoires in COVID-19. TCRdb's copy holds only in-frame clones and misses some; the assay was immunoSEQ multiplex PCR. The data contain about 280,000 clones, roughly nine tenths of them singletons. The sequencing sample was made of PBMCs or T cells enriched from blood (not recorded which). The receptors stem from a woman in her thirties or forties who had recovered from COVID-19.

CDR3: CASSPGYLSNQPQHF. The CDR3 DNA reads as TGTGCCAGCAGCCCAGGATACCTTAGCAATCAGCCCCAGCATTTT. The chain couples TRBV5-6 to TRBJ1-5; no clear D. Germline V gene sequence: CDR1 SGHDT, CDR2 YYEEEE. The germline V and J ends were trimmed by 4 bases and 0 bases, with 11 bases remaining between them. The CDR3 spans 15 residues.

This sequence joins TRBV5-1 and TRBJ1-1, with a weak D call TRBD1 (5 bases). V lost 2 bases and J 7 bases, leaving 18 bases between the germline ends. The germline gives CDR1 SGHRS, CDR2 YFSETQ. The CDR3 contains 15 residues. Here the CDR3 DNA reads TGCGCCAGCAGCTTTGGGGGGAGGGGCGGTGGTGAAGCTTTCTTT. This encodes CASSFGGRGGGEAFF.

The chain uses TRBV5-4 and TRBJ2-5; TRBD2 agrees at 7 bases. Germline V gene data show CDR1 as SGHNT and CDR2 as YYREEE (reference sequence). Germline trimming cut 0 bases from V and 1 base from J; bases unmatched to any gene: 6. The CDR3 runs 16 residues. The CDR3 sequence: CASSLAGPSGQETQYF. DNA of the CDR3: TGTGCCAGCAGCTTGGCCGGTCCTAGCGGCCAAGAGACCCAGTACTTC.

The chain combines TRBV2 with TRBJ1-1; D is perhaps TRBD1 (5 bases). Looked up from germline, CDR1 is SNHLY and CDR2 is FYNNEI. The length of the CDR3 is 13 residues. The germline V and J ends were trimmed by 7 bases and 1 base, with 10 bases remaining between them. CDR3 DNA sequence: TGTGCCAGCACCTCAGGGTGGAACACTGAAGCTTTCTTT. Protein: CASTSGWNTEAFF.

This clone was seen only once. This chain uses TRBV11-2 with TRBJ2-1; D is perhaps TRBD2 (6 bases). The germline gives CDR1 SGHAT, CDR2 FQNNGV. This CDR3 spans 16 amino acids. Between the trimmed V and J ends, which lost 5 bases and 3 bases, there was a span of 17 bases. The CDR3 coding sequence is TGTGCCAGCAGCCGTGTACGGGGGAGATTCTACAATGAGCAGTTCTTC. Its protein is CASSRVRGRFYNEQFF.

V is TRBV4-1 and J is TRBJ2-2, with 8 nucleotides matching TRBD2. The CDR3 extends over 16 amino acids. Trimming removed 0 bases from V and 6 bases from J; junction bases left unmatched: 6. Germline assignment: CDR1 MGHRA and CDR2 YSYEKL. CDR3 amino acids: CASSQDSAGGAGELFF. The DNA for the CDR3 is TGCGCCAGCAGCCAAGATTCGGCGGGGGGAGCCGGGGAGCTGTTTTTT.

This chain uses TRBV9 with TRBJ2-2; 10 bases fit TRBD2. Per germline, CDR1 SGDLS and CDR2 YYNGEE. V was clipped by 4 bases and J by 7 bases; unmatched bases: 25. This CDR3 has 21 amino acids. Here the CDR3 DNA reads TGTGCCAGCAGCTTTTCCACCCCCGGGTGGGGCGCTAGCGGGAGAATCGGGGAGCTGTTTTTT. This codes for CASSFSTPGWGASGRIGELFF.

This sequence joins TRBV15 and TRBJ1-4; tentative D call: TRBD1 (6 bases). V gave up 2 bases and J gave up 4 bases, with 11 bases separating them. This CDR3 region has 15 residues. CDR1 and CDR2 from the germline V gene are LNHNV and YYDKDF (reference sequence). For the CDR3, the DNA is TGTGCCACCAGCAGACATGGACAGAGTAATGAAAAACTGTTTTTT. Protein product: CATSRHGQSNEKLFF.

The V and J genes are TRBV6-5 and TRBJ1-1; a weak D match, TRBD1 (6 bases). V was pared by 0 bases and J by 3 bases, with 8 bases between. The CDR3 runs 14 residues. The germline V gene has CDR1 MNHEY and CDR2 SVGAGI. The CDR3 DNA sequence: TGTGCCAGCAGTTACTCGCCAGGGGACACTGAAGCTTTCTTT. This sequence encodes CASSYSPGDTEAFF.